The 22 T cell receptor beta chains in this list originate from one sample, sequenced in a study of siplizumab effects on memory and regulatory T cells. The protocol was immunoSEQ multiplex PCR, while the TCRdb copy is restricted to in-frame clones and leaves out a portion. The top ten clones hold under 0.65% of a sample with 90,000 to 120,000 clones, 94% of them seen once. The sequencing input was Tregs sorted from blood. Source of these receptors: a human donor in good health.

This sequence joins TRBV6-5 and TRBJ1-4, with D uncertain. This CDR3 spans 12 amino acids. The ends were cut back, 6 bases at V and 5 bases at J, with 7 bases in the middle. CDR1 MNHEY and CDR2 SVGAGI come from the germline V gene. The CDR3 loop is CASRRTNEKLFF. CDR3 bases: TGTGCCAGCAGGAGGACCAATGAAAAACTGTTTTTT.

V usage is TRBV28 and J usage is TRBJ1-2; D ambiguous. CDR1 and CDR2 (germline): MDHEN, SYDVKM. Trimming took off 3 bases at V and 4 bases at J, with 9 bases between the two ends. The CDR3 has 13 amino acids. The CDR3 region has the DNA TGTGCCAGCAGTTTTGTGCGGGCCTATGGCTACACCTTC. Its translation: CASSFVRAYGYTF.

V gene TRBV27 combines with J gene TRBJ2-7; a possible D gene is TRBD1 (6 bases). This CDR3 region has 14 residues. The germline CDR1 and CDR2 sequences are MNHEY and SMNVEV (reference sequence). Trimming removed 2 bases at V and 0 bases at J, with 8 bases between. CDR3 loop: CASSLRDISYEQYF. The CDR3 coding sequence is TGTGCCAGCAGTTTAAGGGACATCTCCTACGAGCAGTACTTC.

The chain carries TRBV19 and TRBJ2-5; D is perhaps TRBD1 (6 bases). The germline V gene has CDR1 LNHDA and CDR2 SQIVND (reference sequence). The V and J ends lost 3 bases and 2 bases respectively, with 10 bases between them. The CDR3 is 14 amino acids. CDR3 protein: CASSINQGQETQYF. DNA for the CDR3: TGTGCCAGTAGTATCAATCAGGGGCAAGAGACCCAGTACTTC.

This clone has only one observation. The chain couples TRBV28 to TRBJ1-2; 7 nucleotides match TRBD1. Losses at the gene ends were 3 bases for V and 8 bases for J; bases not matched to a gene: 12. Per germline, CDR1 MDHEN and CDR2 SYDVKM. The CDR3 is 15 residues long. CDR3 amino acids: CASSFSHDRERGYTF. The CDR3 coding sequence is TGTGCCAGCAGTTTTAGCCACGACAGGGAGCGAGGCTACACCTTC.

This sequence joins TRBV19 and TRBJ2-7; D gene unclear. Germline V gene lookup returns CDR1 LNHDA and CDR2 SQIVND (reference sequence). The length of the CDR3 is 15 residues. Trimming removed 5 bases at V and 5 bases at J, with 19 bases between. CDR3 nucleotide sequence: TGTGCCAGTAGTCCATACTTTCTAAAGGGCGACGAGCAGTACTTC. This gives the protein CASSPYFLKGDEQYF. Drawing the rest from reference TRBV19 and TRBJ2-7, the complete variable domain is DGGITQSPKYLFRKEGQNVTLSCEQNLNHDAMYWYRQDPGQGLRLIYYSQIVNDFQKGDIAEGYSVSREKKESFPLTVTSAQKNPTAFYLCASSPYFLKGDEQYFGPGTRLTVT.

Here the CDR3 DNA reads TGTGCCAGCTCATCAGGGGGCGATTACACTGAAGCTTTCTTT. Translation: CASSSGGDYTEAFF. V gene TRBV18 combines with J gene TRBJ1-1; 8 bases match TRBD1. Trimming at V came to 5 bases and at J to 3 bases, leaving 5 bases not matched to a gene. The CDR3 is 14 amino acids. Germline V lookup: CDR1 KGHSH, CDR2 LQKENI.

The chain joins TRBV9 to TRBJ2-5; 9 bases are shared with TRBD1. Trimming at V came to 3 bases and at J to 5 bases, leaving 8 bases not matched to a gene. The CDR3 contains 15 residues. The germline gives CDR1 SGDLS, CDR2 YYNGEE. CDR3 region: CASSDQQTGGETQYF. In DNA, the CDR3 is TGTGCCAGCAGCGATCAGCAGACAGGGGGGGAGACCCAGTACTTC.

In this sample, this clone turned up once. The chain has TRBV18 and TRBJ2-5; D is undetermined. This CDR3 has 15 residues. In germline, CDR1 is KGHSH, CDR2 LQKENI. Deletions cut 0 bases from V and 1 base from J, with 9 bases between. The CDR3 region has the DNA TGTGCCAGCTCACCACCGTATACAGTCCAAGAGACCCAGTACTTC. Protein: CASSPPYTVQETQYF. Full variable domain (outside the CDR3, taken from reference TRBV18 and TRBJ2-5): NAGVMQNPRHLVRRRGQEARLRCSPMKGHSHVYWYRQLPEEGLKFMVYLQKENIIDESGMPKERFSAEFPKEGPSILRIQQVVRGDSAAYFCASSPPYTVQETQYFGPGTRLLVL.

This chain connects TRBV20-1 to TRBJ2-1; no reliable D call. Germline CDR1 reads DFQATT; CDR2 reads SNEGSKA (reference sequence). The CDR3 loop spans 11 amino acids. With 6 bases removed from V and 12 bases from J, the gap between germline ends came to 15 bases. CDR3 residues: CSAPGPVTQFF. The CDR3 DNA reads TGCAGTGCCCCAGGTCCAGTTACGCAGTTCTTC.

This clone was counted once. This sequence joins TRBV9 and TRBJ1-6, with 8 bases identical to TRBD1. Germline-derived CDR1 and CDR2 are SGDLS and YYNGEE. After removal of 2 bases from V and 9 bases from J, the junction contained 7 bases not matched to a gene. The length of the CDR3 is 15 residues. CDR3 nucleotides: TGTGCCAGCAGCGTGACAGGGGCCGTAAGTTCACCCCTCCACTTT. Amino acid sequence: CASSVTGAVSSPLHF.

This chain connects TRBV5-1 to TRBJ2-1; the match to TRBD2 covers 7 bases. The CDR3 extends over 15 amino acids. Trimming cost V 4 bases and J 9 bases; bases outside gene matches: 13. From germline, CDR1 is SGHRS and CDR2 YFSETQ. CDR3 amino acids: CASSGTSVGNSEQFF. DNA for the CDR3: TGCGCCAGCAGCGGAACTAGCGTGGGAAATAGTGAGCAGTTCTTC.

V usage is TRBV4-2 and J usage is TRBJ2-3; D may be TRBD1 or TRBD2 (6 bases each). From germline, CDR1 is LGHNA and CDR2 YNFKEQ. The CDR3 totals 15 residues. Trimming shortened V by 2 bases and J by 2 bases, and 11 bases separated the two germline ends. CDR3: CASSQKGGATDTQYF. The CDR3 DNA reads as TGTGCCAGCAGCCAAAAGGGGGGTGCCACAGATACGCAGTATTTT.

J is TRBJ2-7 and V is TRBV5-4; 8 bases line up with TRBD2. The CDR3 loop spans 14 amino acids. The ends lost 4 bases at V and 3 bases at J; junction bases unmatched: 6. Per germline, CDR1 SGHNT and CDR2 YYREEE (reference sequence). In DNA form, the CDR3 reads TGTGCCAGCAGCCCCGGGACTAGTCACTACGAGCAGTACTTC. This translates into CASSPGTSHYEQYF.

DNA of the CDR3: TGTGCCAGCAGCTCCAGCGGCAATCAGCCCCAGCATTTT. Protein sequence: CASSSSGNQPQHF. J is TRBJ1-5 and V is TRBV7-3; no firm D call. Trimming took 4 bases from V and 2 from J, leaving 6 bases between them. The length of the CDR3 is 13 residues. Germline V gene data show CDR1 as SGHTA and CDR2 as FQGTGA.

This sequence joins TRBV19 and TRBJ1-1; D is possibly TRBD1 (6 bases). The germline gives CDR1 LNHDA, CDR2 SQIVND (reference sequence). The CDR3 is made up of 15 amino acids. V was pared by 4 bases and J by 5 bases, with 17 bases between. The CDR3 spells CASSNTGGAETEAFF. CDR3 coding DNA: TGTGCCAGTAGTAATACTGGGGGCGCGGAGACTGAAGCTTTCTTT. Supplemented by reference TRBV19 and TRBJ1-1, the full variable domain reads DGGITQSPKYLFRKEGQNVTLSCEQNLNHDAMYWYRQDPGQGLRLIYYSQIVNDFQKGDIAEGYSVSREKKESFPLTVTSAQKNPTAFYLCASSNTGGAETEAFFGQGTRLTVV.

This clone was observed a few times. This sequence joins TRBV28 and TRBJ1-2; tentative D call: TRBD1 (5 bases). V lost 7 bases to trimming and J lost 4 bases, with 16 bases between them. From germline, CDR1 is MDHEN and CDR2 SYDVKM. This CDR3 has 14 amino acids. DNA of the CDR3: TGTGCCAGCAACTATGGGGGGTTGGTCTATGGCTACACCTTC. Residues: CASNYGGLVYGYTF.

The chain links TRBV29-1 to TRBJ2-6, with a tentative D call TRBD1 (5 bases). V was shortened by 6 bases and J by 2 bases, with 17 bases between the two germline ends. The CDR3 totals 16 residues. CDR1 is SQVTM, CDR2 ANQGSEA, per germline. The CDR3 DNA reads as TGCAGCGTCGGAAAGGGTTCAGGGACTGGGGCCAACGTCCTGACTTTC. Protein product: CSVGKGSGTGANVLTF.

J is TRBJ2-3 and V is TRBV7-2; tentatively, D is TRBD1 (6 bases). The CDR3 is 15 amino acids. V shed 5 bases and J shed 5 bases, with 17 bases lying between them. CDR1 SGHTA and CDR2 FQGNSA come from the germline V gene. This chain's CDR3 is CASSPRDILLDTQYF. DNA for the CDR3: TGTGCCAGCAGCCCAAGGGACATTTTGCTAGATACGCAGTATTTT.

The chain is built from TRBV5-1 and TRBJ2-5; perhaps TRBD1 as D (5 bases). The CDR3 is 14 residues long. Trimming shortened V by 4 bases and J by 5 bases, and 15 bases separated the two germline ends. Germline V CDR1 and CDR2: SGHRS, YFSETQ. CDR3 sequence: CASSRVQGWETQYF. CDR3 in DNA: TGCGCCAGCAGCCGCGTCCAGGGATGGGAGACCCAGTACTTC.

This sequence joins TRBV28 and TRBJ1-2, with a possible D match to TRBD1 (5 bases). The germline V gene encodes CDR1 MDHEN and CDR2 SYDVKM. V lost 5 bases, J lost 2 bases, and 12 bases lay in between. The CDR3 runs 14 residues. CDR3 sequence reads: CASSRQILNYGYTF. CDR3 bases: TGTGCCAGCAGTCGACAGATCCTGAACTATGGCTACACCTTC.

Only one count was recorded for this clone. In DNA form, the CDR3 reads TGTGCCAGCAGCCGAGCGGGAAGCGGGAGGTTTGAGCAGTTCTTC. Its translation: CASSRAGSGRFEQFF. The chain uses TRBV11-3 and TRBJ2-1, with TRBD2 matching 9 bases. Germline trimming cut 5 bases from V and 9 bases from J; bases unmatched to any gene: 11. This CDR3 is 15 amino acids long. CDR1 is SGHNT, CDR2 YENEEA, per germline.